This TCR beta chain came from a study of tumor-infiltrating lymphocytes in primary liver carcinoma. Synthesis of TCR beta cDNA was carried out from about 540 ng total RNA with a constant-region primer. A slightly modified ARM-PCR protocol with three nested multiplex PCR rounds produced these TCR beta libraries. TCRdb passed the multiplex PCR reads through MiXCR, listing each CDR3 protein once. The top ten hold more than 7% of the sample, which has approximately 120,000 distinct CDR3 sequences, around 64% seen once. Both RNA and DNA were isolated together from around 20-30 mg of bulk tissue that had not been sorted. With respect to this clonotype: The antigen is unknown. Relative to the germline gene, one junction end is altered; a read error may explain this.

Notes on the study in general: About 7.5-25% of top clones, no more, were shared by all five regions.

Sequenced: liver tumor tissue from sampling region 3. Described subset: tumor region T3, left-lateral pole. The TCR sequence derives from an older woman with primary liver carcinoma and hepatitis B virus infection.

CDR3 coding DNA: TGTACCAGCTGCCTTATGGGGAACACCGGGGAGCTGTTTTTT. Protein sequence: CTSCLMGNTGELFF. The J gene is TRBJ2-2, the V gene TRBV11-2; D is ambiguous. Per the germline V gene, CDR1 is SGHAT and CDR2 is FQNNGV. CDR3 length: 14 residues. The whole variable domain, remainder taken from reference TRBV11-2 and TRBJ2-2, is EAGVAQSPRYKIIEKRQSVAFWCNPISGHATLYWYQQILGQGPKLLIQFQNNGVVDDSQLPKDRFSAERLKGVDSTLKIQPAKLEDSAVYLCTSCLMGNTGELFFGEGSRLTVL.